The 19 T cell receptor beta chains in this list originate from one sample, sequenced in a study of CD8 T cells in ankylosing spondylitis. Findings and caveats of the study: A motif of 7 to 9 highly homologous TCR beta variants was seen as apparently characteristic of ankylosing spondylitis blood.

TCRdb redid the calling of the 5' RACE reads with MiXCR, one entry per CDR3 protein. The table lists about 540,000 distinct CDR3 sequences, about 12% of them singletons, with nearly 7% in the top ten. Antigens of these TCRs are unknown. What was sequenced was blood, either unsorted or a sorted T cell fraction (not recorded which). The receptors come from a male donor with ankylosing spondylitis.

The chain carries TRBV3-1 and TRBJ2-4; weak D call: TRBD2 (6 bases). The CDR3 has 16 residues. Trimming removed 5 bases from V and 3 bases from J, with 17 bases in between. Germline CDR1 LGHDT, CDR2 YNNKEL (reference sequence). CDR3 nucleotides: TGTGCCAGCAGCAAAGGCCGGGAGTCGGTCAAAAACATTCAGTACTTC. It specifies CASSKGRESVKNIQYF.

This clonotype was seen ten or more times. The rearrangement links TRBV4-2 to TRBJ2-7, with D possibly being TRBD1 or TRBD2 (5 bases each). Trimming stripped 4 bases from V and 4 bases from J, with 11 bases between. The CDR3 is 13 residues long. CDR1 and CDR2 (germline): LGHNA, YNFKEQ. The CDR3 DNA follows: TGTGCCAGCAGCCGGGACGGGAAGTACGAGCAGTACTTC. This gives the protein CASSRDGKYEQYF.

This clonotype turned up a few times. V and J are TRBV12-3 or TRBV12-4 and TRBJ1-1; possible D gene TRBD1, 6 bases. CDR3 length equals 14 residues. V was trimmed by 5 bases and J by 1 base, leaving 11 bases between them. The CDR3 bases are TGTGCCAGCAGTGAAACAGGGACGAACACTGAAGCTTTCTTT. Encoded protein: CASSETGTNTEAFF.

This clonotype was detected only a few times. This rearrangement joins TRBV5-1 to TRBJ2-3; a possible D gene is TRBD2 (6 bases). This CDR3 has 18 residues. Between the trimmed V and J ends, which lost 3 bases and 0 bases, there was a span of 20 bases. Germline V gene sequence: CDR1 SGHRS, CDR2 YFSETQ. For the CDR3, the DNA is TGCGCCAGCAGCTCTGGGGCGGGGTATGGGCTCAGCACAGATACGCAGTATTTT. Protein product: CASSSGAGYGLSTDTQYF.

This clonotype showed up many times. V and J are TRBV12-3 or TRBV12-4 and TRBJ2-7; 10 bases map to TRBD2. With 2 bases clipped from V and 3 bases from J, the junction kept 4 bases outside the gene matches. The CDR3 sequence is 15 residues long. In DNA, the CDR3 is TGTGCCAGCAGTTTACATAGCGGGAGGAACTACGAGCAGTACTTC. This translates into CASSLHSGRNYEQYF.

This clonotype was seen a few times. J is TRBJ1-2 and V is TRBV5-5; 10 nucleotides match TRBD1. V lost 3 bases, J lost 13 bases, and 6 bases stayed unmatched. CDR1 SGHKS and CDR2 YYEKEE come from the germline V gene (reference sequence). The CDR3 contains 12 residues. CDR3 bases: TGTGCCAGCAGCTACCTGGACAGGGGGATCACCTTC. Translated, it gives CASSYLDRGITF. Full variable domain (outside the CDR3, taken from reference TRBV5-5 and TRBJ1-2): DAGVTQSPTHLIKTRGQQVTLRCSPISGHKSVSWYQQVLGQGPQFIFQYYEKEERGRGNFPDRFSARQFPNYSSELNVNALLLGDSALYLCASSYLDRGITFGSGTRLTVV.

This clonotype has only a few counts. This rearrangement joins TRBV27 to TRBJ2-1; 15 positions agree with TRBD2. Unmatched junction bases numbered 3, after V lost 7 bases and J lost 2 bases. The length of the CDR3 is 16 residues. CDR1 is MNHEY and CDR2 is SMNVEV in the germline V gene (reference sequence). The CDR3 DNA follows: TGTGCCAGCAAGGGACTAGCGGGAGGCACCTACAATGAGCAGTTCTTC. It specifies CASKGLAGGTYNEQFF.

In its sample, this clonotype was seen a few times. CDR3 nucleotides: TGTGCCAGCAGTTACAGGGGGCTGAATGAGCAGTTCTTC. Its protein product is CASSYRGLNEQFF. The rearrangement uses TRBV2 and TRBJ2-1, with TRBD1 identical over 9 bases. Germline-derived CDR1 and CDR2 are SNHLY and FYNNEI. CDR3 length equals 13 residues. V was clipped by 5 bases and J by 7 bases; unmatched bases: 3.

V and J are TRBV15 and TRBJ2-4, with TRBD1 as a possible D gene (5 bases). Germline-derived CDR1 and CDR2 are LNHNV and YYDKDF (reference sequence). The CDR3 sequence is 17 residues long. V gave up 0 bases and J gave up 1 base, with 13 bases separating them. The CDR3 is CATSRDWAGNAKNIQYF. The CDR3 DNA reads TGTGCCACCAGCAGAGATTGGGCAGGGAATGCCAAAAACATTCAGTACTTC. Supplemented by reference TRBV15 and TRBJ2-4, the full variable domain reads DAMVIQNPRYQVTQFGKPVTLSCSQTLNHNVMYWYQQKSSQAPKLLFHYYDKDFNNEADTPDNFQSRRPNTSFCFLDIRSPGLGDTAMYLCATSRDWAGNAKNIQYFGAGTRLSVL.

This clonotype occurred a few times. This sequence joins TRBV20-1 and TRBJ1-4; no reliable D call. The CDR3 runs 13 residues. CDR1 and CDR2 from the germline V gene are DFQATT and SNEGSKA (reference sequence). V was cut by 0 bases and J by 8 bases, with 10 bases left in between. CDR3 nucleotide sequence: TGCAGTGCTAGAGATTGGCCGCTAGAAAAACTGTTTTTT. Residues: CSARDWPLEKLFF.

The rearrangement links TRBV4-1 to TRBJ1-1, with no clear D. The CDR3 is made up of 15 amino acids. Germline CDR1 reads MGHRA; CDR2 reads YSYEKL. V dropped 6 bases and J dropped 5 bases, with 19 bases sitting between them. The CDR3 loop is CASRSLVGVGTEAFF. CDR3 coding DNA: TGCGCCAGCAGGTCGTTAGTCGGAGTGGGGACTGAAGCTTTCTTT.

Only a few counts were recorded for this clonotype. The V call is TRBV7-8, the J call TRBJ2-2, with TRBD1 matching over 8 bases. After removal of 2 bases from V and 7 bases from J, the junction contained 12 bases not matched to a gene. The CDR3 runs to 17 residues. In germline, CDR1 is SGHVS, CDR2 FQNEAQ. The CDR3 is CASSLFSGGVVGGELFF. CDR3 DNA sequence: TGTGCCAGCAGCTTATTCTCAGGGGGCGTTGTAGGCGGGGAGCTGTTTTTT.

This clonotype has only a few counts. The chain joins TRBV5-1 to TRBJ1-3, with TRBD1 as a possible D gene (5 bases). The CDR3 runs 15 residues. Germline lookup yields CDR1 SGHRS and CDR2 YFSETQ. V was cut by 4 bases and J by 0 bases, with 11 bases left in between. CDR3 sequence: CASSQNTGSGNTIYF. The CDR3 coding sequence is TGCGCCAGCAGCCAAAACACAGGCTCTGGAAACACCATATATTTT.

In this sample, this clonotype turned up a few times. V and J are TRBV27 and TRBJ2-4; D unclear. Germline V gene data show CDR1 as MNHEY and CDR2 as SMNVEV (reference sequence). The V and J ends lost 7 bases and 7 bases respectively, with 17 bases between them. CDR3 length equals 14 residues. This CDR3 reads CASNPVGALNIQYF. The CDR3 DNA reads TGTGCCAGCAACCCTGTGGGTGCCCTGAACATTCAGTACTTC.

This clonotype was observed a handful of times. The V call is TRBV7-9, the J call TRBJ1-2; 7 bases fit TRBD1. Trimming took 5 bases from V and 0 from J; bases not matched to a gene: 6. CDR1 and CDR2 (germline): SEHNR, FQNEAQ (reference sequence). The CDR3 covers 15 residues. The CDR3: CASSLRTGPNYGYTF. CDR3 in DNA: TGTGCCAGCAGCCTTCGGACAGGTCCTAACTATGGCTACACCTTC.

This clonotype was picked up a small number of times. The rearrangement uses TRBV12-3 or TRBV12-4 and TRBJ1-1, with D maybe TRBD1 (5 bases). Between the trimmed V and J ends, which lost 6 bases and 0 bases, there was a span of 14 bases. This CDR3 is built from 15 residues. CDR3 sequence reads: CASRNADSMNTEAFF. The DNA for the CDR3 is TGTGCCAGCAGAAACGCCGACAGCATGAACACTGAAGCTTTCTTT.

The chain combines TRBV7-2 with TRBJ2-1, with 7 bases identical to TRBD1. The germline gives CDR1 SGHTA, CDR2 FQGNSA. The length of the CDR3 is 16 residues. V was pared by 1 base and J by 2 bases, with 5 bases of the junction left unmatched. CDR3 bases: TGTGCCAGCAGCTTAGGGGGGACAGCTACCTACAATGAGCAGTTCTTC. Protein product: CASSLGGTATYNEQFF.

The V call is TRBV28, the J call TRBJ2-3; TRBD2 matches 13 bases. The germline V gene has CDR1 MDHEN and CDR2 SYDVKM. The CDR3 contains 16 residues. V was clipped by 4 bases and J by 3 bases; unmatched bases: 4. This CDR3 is CASSSLAGGPTDTQYF. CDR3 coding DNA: TGTGCCAGCAGTTCACTAGCGGGAGGGCCAACAGATACGCAGTATTTT.

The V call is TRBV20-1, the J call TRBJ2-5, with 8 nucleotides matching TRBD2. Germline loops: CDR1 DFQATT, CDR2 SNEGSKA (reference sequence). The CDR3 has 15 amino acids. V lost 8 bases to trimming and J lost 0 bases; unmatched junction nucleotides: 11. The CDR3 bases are TGCAGTTCCGCCGGGGGGGGCGGGAACCAAGAGACCCAGTACTTC. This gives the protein CSSAGGGGNQETQYF.